The rows below give T cell receptor beta chains drawn from one sample of a study of T cell repertoires in cytomegalovirus infection. TCRdb re-called the reads with MiXCR, one entry per CDR3 protein. The data show some 300,000 distinct CDR3 sequences, roughly 17% seen once. The sample comprised PBMCs. The receptors shown here come from a human donor in good health (CMV status not recorded). Some clones in this sample may be carry-over from other donors' samples. Each CDR3 is given with its conserved first and last residue. A D gene is named only where the DNA matches it firmly. For some rows the clone size is stated as once, few or many, or as a class when expanded; others skip it.

j_call	v_call	clone_size	d_call	cdr3_aa	cdr3_nt
TRBJ1-2	TRBV28	many	NA	CASSPRGDYYGYTF	TGTGCCAGCAGTCCCAGGGGCGATTACTATGGCTACACCTTC
TRBJ1-1	TRBV6-1	many	NA	CASATPGLNTEAFF	TGTGCCAGCGCCACCCCGGGGTTGAACACTGAAGCTTTCTTT
TRBJ1-5	TRBV20-1	NA	NA	CSARGQGGQPQHF	TGCAGTGCTAGAGGCCAGGGCGGACAGCCCCAGCATTTT
TRBJ1-6	TRBV7-2	many	NA	CASSYIQGNSPLHF	TGTGCCAGCAGCTACATACAGGGCAATTCACCCCTCCACTTT
TRBJ2-5	TRBV7-6	NA	NA	CASSLNRPEGTQYF	TGTGCCAGCAGCTTAAATCGCCCCGAAGGGACCCAGTACTTC
TRBJ2-1	TRBV28	few	TRBD1	CASSLTRGRGYEQFF	TGTGCCAGCAGTTTGACGAGGGGGCGCGGGTATGAGCAGTTCTTC
TRBJ2-5	TRBV12-3/TRBV12-4	NA	NA	CASSTSRGGGETQYF	TGTGCCAGCAGTACGTCCAGGGGAGGAGGAGAGACCCAGTACTTC
TRBJ2-7	TRBV10-3	few	TRBD2	CATGGSYEQYF	TGTGCCACGGGGGGCTCCTACGAGCAGTACTTC
TRBJ2-2	TRBV25-1	few	NA	CASSEYPGELFF	TGTGCCAGCAGTGAATATCCCGGGGAGCTGTTTTTT
TRBJ2-7	TRBV2	many	TRBD1	CASSEQGQGADEQYF	TGTGCCAGCAGTGAGCAGGGACAGGGGGCTGACGAGCAGTACTTC
TRBJ2-5	TRBV27	many	TRBD2	CASSLLGQGGTSGGPLSF	TGTGCCAGCAGTTTATTGGGACAGGGCGGGACTAGCGGGGGGCCACTCTCCTTC
TRBJ2-6	TRBV2	NA	TRBD1	CASSLPGQGAHGANVLTF	TGTGCCAGCAGTTTACCGGGACAGGGAGCGCATGGGGCCAACGTCCTGACTTTC
TRBJ2-3	TRBV7-2	many	NA	CASSPRIGSGLQYF	TGTGCCAGCAGCCCCCGGATAGGCTCCGGGTTGCAGTATTTT
TRBJ1-1	TRBV6-5	NA	NA	CASILGTTAFF	TGTGCCAGCATATTAGGGACAACAGCTTTCTTT
TRBJ2-3	TRBV7-2	many	TRBD2	CASSQQAGGADTQYF	TGTGCCAGCAGCCAACAAGCGGGGGGGGCAGATACGCAGTATTTT
TRBJ1-6	TRBV9	few	NA	CASSAEVGPPLHF	TGTGCCAGCAGCGCCGAGGTGGGGCCACCCCTCCACTTT
TRBJ1-1	TRBV12-3/TRBV12-4	many	TRBD1	CASTLTGGNTEAFF	TGTGCCAGCACCTTGACAGGGGGGAACACTGAAGCTTTCTTT
TRBJ1-1	TRBV18	few	NA	CASSPREGTNTEAFF	TGTGCCAGCTCACCACGGGAGGGGACGAACACTGAAGCTTTCTTT
TRBJ1-1	TRBV7-8	many	TRBD1	CASSLVIRDSKAFF	TGTGCCAGCAGCTTAGTGATCCGGGACAGTAAAGCTTTCTTT
TRBJ2-7	TRBV5-4	NA	NA	CASRGDINSYEQYF	TGTGCCAGCAGAGGGGACATTAACTCCTACGAGCAGTACTTC
TRBJ2-7	TRBV13	few	NA	CASRNLEVLGEQYF	TGTGCCAGCAGGAATCTGGAGGTACTGGGCGAGCAGTACTTC
TRBJ1-1	TRBV5-6	few	NA	CASSRGAGTSNTEAFF	TGTGCCAGCAGCCGAGGGGCAGGGACCTCAAACACTGAAGCTTTCTTT
TRBJ2-1	TRBV7-2	NA	NA	CASSPSTSSFRTEQFF	TGTGCCAGCAGCCCCTCGACTAGTAGTTTTCGAACCGAGCAGTTCTTC
TRBJ2-7	TRBV10-3	few	TRBD1	CAISWDRGLYEQYF	TGTGCCATCAGCTGGGACAGGGGGCTTTACGAGCAGTACTTC
TRBJ2-1	TRBV7-9	NA	TRBD1	CAGTRDSTMDEQFF	TGTGCCGGAACCCGGGACAGCACGATGGATGAGCAGTTCTTC
TRBJ1-6	TRBV7-2	few	NA	CASSLGSAPLHF	TGTGCCAGCAGCTTGGGTTCCGCACCCCTCCACTTT
TRBJ2-3	TRBV11-2	many	TRBD2	CASSYSGGLTDTQYF	TGTGCCAGCAGCTATAGCGGGGGGCTCACAGATACGCAGTATTTT
TRBJ1-4	TRBV7-2	many	NA	CASSRGQYNEKLFF	TGTGCCAGCAGCCGAGGACAGTATAATGAAAAACTGTTTTTT
TRBJ1-2	TRBV6-1	few	TRBD1	CASGREGSGQGAIYGYTF	TGTGCCAGCGGGCGAGAAGGGTCGGGACAGGGGGCTATCTATGGCTACACCTTC
TRBJ1-2	TRBV19	few	NA	CASSIVPQAANYGYTF	TGTGCCAGTAGTATAGTCCCCCAGGCAGCTAACTATGGCTACACCTTC
TRBJ2-2	TRBV12-3/TRBV12-4	many	NA	CASRTQGGTGELFF	TGTGCCAGCAGGACACAGGGAGGCACCGGGGAGCTGTTTTTT
TRBJ2-1	TRBV11-2	many	TRBD2	CASSQGREGEQFF	TGTGCCAGCAGCCAGGGCAGGGAGGGTGAGCAGTTCTTC
TRBJ1-1	TRBV11-3	NA	NA	CASSLGGSKTEAFF	TGTGCCAGCAGCTTAGGGGGCTCGAAAACTGAAGCTTTCTTT